The next 27 T cell receptor beta chains were all read from a single sample in a study of cytomegalovirus exposure and HLA in healthy donors. It was with 60 Vbeta and 13 Jbeta primers that the PCR ran. This table comes from immunoSEQ multiplex PCR, and its TCRdb copy is limited to in-frame clones, with some not included. This sample contains more than 65,000 clones. The sequenced sample consisted of PBMCs. These receptors were obtained from a man between 40 and 49 years old in good health and CMV-seronegative.

The chain employs TRBV5-1 and TRBJ2-6; TRBD1 matches at 7 bases. The V gene's germline CDR1 is SGHRS and CDR2 YFSETQ. This CDR3 spans 20 amino acids. V lost 5 bases and J lost 1; bases outside the gene matches: 18. The CDR3 DNA follows: TGCGCCAGCAGTTTCGAGGGGGCAGGATACTTTGGGTCTGGGGCCAACGTCCTGACTTTC. Protein product: CASSFEGAGYFGSGANVLTF. The full variable domain, with the rest looked up from reference TRBV5-1 and TRBJ2-6, is KAGVTQTPRYLIKTRGQQVTLSCSPISGHRSVSWYQQTPGQGLQFLFEYFSETQRNKGNFPGRFSGRQFSNSRSEMNVSTLELGDSALYLCASSFEGAGYFGSGANVLTFGAGSRLTVL.

V usage is TRBV13 and J usage is TRBJ2-3; maybe TRBD1 (5 bases). The germline V gene has CDR1 PRHDT and CDR2 FYEKMQ (reference sequence). The length of the CDR3 is 17 residues. V shed 2 bases and J shed 2 bases, with 17 bases lying between them. CDR3 amino acids: CASSLSIRAGFTDTQYF. In DNA, the CDR3 is TGTGCCAGCAGCTTATCGATCCGGGCAGGGTTCACAGATACGCAGTATTTT.

Remarks on this clone: Other DNA sequences within the sample encode an identical CDR3. The gene calls are TRBV11-3 and TRBJ2-3, with a weak D call TRBD1 (5 bases). The CDR3 has 16 amino acids. Trimming removed 5 bases from V and 2 bases from J, with 17 bases in between. Germline CDR1 and CDR2: SGHNT and YENEEA. The CDR3 here is CASSLGQQENTDTQYF. For the CDR3, the DNA is TGTGCCAGCAGCCTAGGCCAACAGGAAAACACAGATACGCAGTATTTT.

This chain connects TRBV15 to TRBJ2-1; D perhaps matches TRBD1 (6 bases). CDR3 length equals 14 residues. Germline V gene data show CDR1 as LNHNV and CDR2 as YYDKDF (reference sequence). V gave up 3 bases and J gave up 1 base, with 7 bases separating them. In nucleotides, the CDR3 is TGTGCCACCAGCAGGGGGGCATCCTACAATGAGCAGTTCTTC. It encodes CATSRGASYNEQFF.

The chain combines TRBV5-1 with TRBJ1-4; D gene ambiguous. CDR1 is SGHRS and CDR2 is YFSETQ in the germline V gene. This CDR3 has 13 residues. V was trimmed by 4 bases and J by 4 bases, leaving 8 bases between them. The DNA of the CDR3 is TGCGCCAGCAGCACGGGAGATAATGAAAAACTGTTTTTT. Residues: CASSTGDNEKLFF.

J is TRBJ1-5 and V is TRBV19, with 8 bases matching TRBD1. Germline loops: CDR1 LNHDA, CDR2 SQIVND (reference sequence). The ends lost 4 bases at V and 3 bases at J; junction bases unmatched: 8. The CDR3 spans 16 residues. The CDR3 sequence is CASSSYQGAPNQPQHF. The CDR3 DNA sequence: TGTGCCAGTAGTAGTTACCAGGGGGCCCCCAATCAGCCCCAGCATTTT.

J is TRBJ1-6 and V is TRBV11-1; no clear D gene. This CDR3 contains 15 residues. The ends were cut back, 2 bases at V and 7 bases at J, with 12 bases in the middle. The germline gives CDR1 SGHAT, CDR2 FQDESV (reference sequence). CDR3 sequence reads: CASSLFEGTNSPLHF. The CDR3 coding sequence is TGTGCCAGCAGCTTATTTGAGGGAACGAATTCACCCCTCCACTTT.

The chain couples TRBV28 to TRBJ2-3; 8 bases match TRBD2. The length of the CDR3 is 15 residues. With 6 bases clipped from V and 4 bases from J, the junction kept 9 bases outside the gene matches. Germline V lookup: CDR1 MDHEN, CDR2 SYDVKM. CDR3 sequence reads: CASSLGGAVSDTQYF. The CDR3, as DNA: TGTGCCAGCAGCCTCGGGGGGGCTGTATCAGATACGCAGTATTTT.

The chain joins TRBV6-1 to TRBJ1-5; 7 bases agree with TRBD1. This CDR3 region has 14 residues. The ends lost 4 bases at V and 5 bases at J; junction bases unmatched: 5. Germline V gene lookup returns CDR1 MNHNS and CDR2 SASEGT. The CDR3 reads CASSATGEYQPQHF. The CDR3 region has the DNA TGTGCCAGCAGTGCCACAGGGGAATATCAGCCCCAGCATTTT.

This rearrangement joins TRBV7-2 to TRBJ2-5; 11 nucleotides align to TRBD2. Trimming at V came to 4 bases and at J to 5 bases, leaving 12 bases not matched to a gene. The CDR3 runs 17 residues. Germline V gene sequence: CDR1 SGHTA, CDR2 FQGNSA. For the CDR3, the DNA is TGTGCCAGCAGCTCCCGAATTAGCGGGGGGGCCCGGGAGACCCAGTACTTC. It encodes CASSSRISGGARETQYF.

The V gene is TRBV9, the J gene TRBJ2-3, with TRBD2 matching over 10 bases. After removal of 4 bases from V and 2 bases from J, the junction contained 4 bases not matched to a gene. The CDR3 contains 15 residues. Germline lookup yields CDR1 SGDLS and CDR2 YYNGEE. This chain's CDR3 is CASSISGGATDTQYF. CDR3 in DNA: TGTGCCAGCAGCATCAGCGGGGGGGCCACAGATACGCAGTATTTT.

The gene calls are TRBV28 and TRBJ1-1; D is perhaps TRBD1 (6 bases). Trimming took 2 bases from V and 3 from J, leaving 13 bases between them. Germline V lookup: CDR1 MDHEN, CDR2 SYDVKM. CDR3 size: 15 residues. The CDR3 loop is CASSLQGNGDTEAFF. The CDR3, as DNA: TGTGCCAGCAGTTTACAGGGGAACGGTGACACTGAAGCTTTCTTT.

The chain employs TRBV5-1 and TRBJ2-5; 7 nucleotides line up with TRBD1. J lost 4 bases, V lost 3 bases, and 3 bases had no gene match. Germline-derived CDR1 and CDR2 are SGHRS and YFSETQ. The CDR3 has 13 residues. The CDR3 DNA is TGCGCCAGCAGCTCATCAGGGGGAGAGACCCAGTACTTC. Protein sequence: CASSSSGGETQYF.

The rearrangement uses TRBV10-1 and TRBJ1-5, with a tentative D call TRBD1 (5 bases). The CDR3 has 11 amino acids. Germline V gene lookup returns CDR1 WNHNN and CDR2 SYGVQD (reference sequence). CDR3 protein: CESRGDQPQHF. CDR3 sequence (DNA): TGCGAATCCCGGGGGGACCAGCCCCAGCATTTT.

The V call is TRBV6-5, the J call TRBJ1-1, with TRBD1 matching 8 bases. V lost 6 bases and J lost 1; bases outside the gene matches: 7. The CDR3 length is 15 residues. CDR1 is MNHEY, CDR2 SVGAGI, per germline. The CDR3 nucleotides read TGTGCCAGCAGACCTACGGACAGGGAGAACACTGAAGCTTTCTTT. Its protein is CASRPTDRENTEAFF.

The genes are TRBV4-2 and TRBJ2-7; 9 bases fit TRBD2. The CDR3 contains 16 residues. The germline V gene encodes CDR1 LGHNA and CDR2 YNFKEQ. V lost 0 bases to trimming and J lost 7 bases; unmatched junction nucleotides: 10. CDR3 coding DNA: TGTGCCAGCAGCCAAGATGGGGCGGGGGGGCCGAGAGAGCAGTACTTC. This translates into CASSQDGAGGPREQYF.

The rearrangement uses TRBV6-1 and TRBJ2-7, with 7 bases aligning to TRBD1. The V gene end was trimmed by 1 base and the J gene end by 2 bases; junction bases not matched to a gene: 8. This CDR3 is 16 amino acids long. Germline V gene data show CDR1 as MNHNS and CDR2 as SASEGT. The CDR3 here is CASSEGPGQLTYEQYF. CDR3 nucleotide sequence: TGTGCCAGCAGTGAAGGACCGGGACAGCTAACCTACGAGCAGTACTTC.

In regard to this clone: At the DNA level, this CDR3 is encoded by other sequences in the same sample as well. The chain is built from TRBV5-1 and TRBJ2-1; 7 bases agree with TRBD1. The germline CDR1 and CDR2 sequences are SGHRS and YFSETQ. V was clipped by 5 bases and J by 4 bases; unmatched bases: 6. CDR3 length: 14 residues. CDR3 coding DNA: TGCGCCAGCAGTCCCGGGACAGCATACAATGAGCAGTTCTTC. This sequence encodes CASSPGTAYNEQFF. The full variable domain, its missing parts supplied by reference TRBV5-1 and TRBJ2-1, is KAGVTQTPRYLIKTRGQQVTLSCSPISGHRSVSWYQQTPGQGLQFLFEYFSETQRNKGNFPGRFSGRQFSNSRSEMNVSTLELGDSALYLCASSPGTAYNEQFFGPGTRLTVL.

The rearrangement links TRBV4-1 to TRBJ2-1, with D perhaps TRBD2 (5 bases). CDR3 size: 14 residues. V was trimmed by 5 bases and J by 2 bases, leaving 10 bases between them. Germline CDR1 and CDR2: MGHRA and YSYEKL. The chain's CDR3 is CASSYGEAYNEQFF. Here the CDR3 DNA reads TGCGCCAGCAGCTACGGGGAAGCCTACAATGAGCAGTTCTTC.

The chain recombines TRBV28 with TRBJ2-7; D is uncertain. CDR1 MDHEN and CDR2 SYDVKM come from the germline V gene. The CDR3 loop spans 11 amino acids. V was shortened by 7 bases and J by 6 bases, with 10 bases between the two germline ends. The chain's CDR3 is CASTAAGEQYF. Here the CDR3 DNA reads TGTGCCAGCACCGCGGCTGGCGAGCAGTACTTC.

The V and J genes are TRBV9 and TRBJ2-5; D unresolved. The J call may be wrong; the DNA end is better matched by TRBJ2-7. This CDR3 has 14 amino acids. Germline V CDR1 and CDR2: SGDLS, YYNGEE. CDR3 sequence (DNA): TGTGCCAGCAGCGTAGCTCAGGAACCCATCGAGCAGTACTTC. Protein sequence: CASSVAQEPIEQYF.

The chain employs TRBV5-1 and TRBJ2-7; 11 positions agree with TRBD1. The germline V gene has CDR1 SGHRS and CDR2 YFSETQ. Germline trimming cut 0 bases from V and 7 bases from J; bases unmatched to any gene: 9. The CDR3 extends over 16 amino acids. CDR3 coding DNA: TGCGCCAGCAGCTTGGTTGGACAGGGGGCAGCTCAAGAGCAGTACTTC. Translated: CASSLVGQGAAQEQYF.

The chain is built from TRBV29-1 and TRBJ2-1; 11 bases map to TRBD2. V gave up 6 bases and J gave up 3 bases; unmatched junction bases: 4. The germline V gene has CDR1 SQVTM and CDR2 ANQGSEA. CDR3 length: 14 residues. The CDR3 loop is CSVATSGVYNEQFF. DNA for the CDR3: TGCAGCGTCGCGACTAGCGGGGTCTACAATGAGCAGTTCTTC.

The chain carries TRBV7-9 and TRBJ1-4; D perhaps matches TRBD1 (5 bases). With 5 bases removed from V and 6 bases from J, the gap between germline ends came to 16 bases. This CDR3 has 15 residues. CDR1 is SEHNR, CDR2 FQNEAQ, per germline (reference sequence). The CDR3 nucleotides are TGTGCCAGCAGCCACTCCAGGGCGCCTCATGAAAAACTGTTTTTT. Translation gives CASSHSRAPHEKLFF.

Of note for this clone: One junction end does not reproduce the germline sequence, and a read error may be involved. The V call is TRBV7-7, the J call TRBJ2-3; 9 bases are a match to TRBD2. This CDR3 comprises 15 residues. The V gene's germline CDR1 is SSHAT and CDR2 FNYEAQ (reference sequence). The CDR3: CASSLERGVTDTQYF. The CDR3 coding sequence is TGTGCTAGCAGCTTAGAGCGGGGGGTCACAGATACGCAGTATTTT.

The chain combines TRBV11-2 with TRBJ2-3; the match to TRBD1 covers 8 bases. Germline V lookup: CDR1 SGHAT, CDR2 FQNNGV. With 6 bases clipped from V and 4 bases from J, the junction kept 6 bases outside the gene matches. The CDR3 runs to 14 residues. CDR3 protein: CASREQGGADTQYF. The DNA for the CDR3 is TGTGCCAGCAGGGAACAGGGGGGCGCAGATACGCAGTATTTT.

The genes are TRBV2 and TRBJ2-7; TRBD1 aligns across 7 bases. Germline trimming cut 1 base from V and 3 bases from J; bases unmatched to any gene: 3. The germline V gene has CDR1 SNHLY and CDR2 FYNNEI. This CDR3 is built from 14 residues. The CDR3 is CASSEGTGIYEQYF. Here the CDR3 DNA reads TGTGCCAGCAGTGAAGGGACAGGTATCTACGAGCAGTACTTC.